These T cell receptor beta chains were read from a single sample in a study of human T cells and chemical hapten exposure. TCRdb re-called the RACE reads through MiXCR, storing one row per CDR3 protein. The table shows 80,000 to 100,000 distinct CDR3 sequences, with about 6.8% occurring only once. Source: whole blood, taken in connection with sensitization to the hapten diphenylcyclopropenone (DPC). Every receptor here comes from a woman aged 25 to 39 with alopecia areata. Some clones in this sample may be carry-over from other donors' samples. Each CDR3 is given with its conserved first and last residue. A D gene is named only where the DNA matches it firmly. Part of the rows lack a size; the others show once, few, many or a class for expanded clones.

D gene | J gene | V gene | clone size | CDR3 length | CDR3 protein | CDR3 DNA
. | TRBJ2-7 | TRBV18 | few | 12 | CASSAVGYEQYF | TGTGCCAGCTCAGCGGTGGGCTACGAGCAGTACTTC
. | TRBJ1-1 | TRBV29-1 | . | 14 | CSVEGWGRNTEAFF | TGCAGCGTTGAAGGTTGGGGGCGCAACACTGAAGCTTTCTTT
. | TRBJ1-3 | TRBV7-6 | few | 16 | CASSLGVGRTGNTIYF | TGTGCCAGCAGCTTAGGTGTGGGGCGAACTGGAAACACCATATATTTT
. | TRBJ2-1 | TRBV13 | many | 13 | CASSLGWDNEQFF | TGTGCCAGCAGCTTAGGCTGGGACAATGAGCAGTTCTTC
. | TRBJ1-5 | TRBV20-1 | many | 17 | CSALDPQGTLSNQPQHF | TGCAGTGCTCTCGATCCACAGGGAACTTTGAGCAATCAGCCCCAGCATTTT
. | TRBJ2-3 | TRBV9 | . | 15 | CASSAQDPDTDTQYF | TGTGCCAGCAGCGCACAAGACCCGGACACAGATACGCAGTATTTT
. | TRBJ1-1 | TRBV18 | many | 13 | CASSPRENTEAFF | TGTGCCAGCTCACCACGGGAGAACACTGAAGCTTTCTTT
. | TRBJ1-5 | TRBV29-1 | few | 13 | CSVGAPGNQPQHF | TGCAGCGTTGGAGCGCCAGGGAATCAGCCCCAGCATTTT
TRBD2 | TRBJ2-3 | TRBV9 | many | 15 | CASSVLAGRTDTQYF | TGTGCCAGCAGCGTATTAGCGGGGCGCACAGATACGCAGTATTTT
. | TRBJ1-5 | TRBV20-1 | many | 13 | CSAIAQVNQPQHF | TGCAGTGCTATCGCCCAGGTTAATCAGCCCCAGCATTTT
. | TRBJ1-5 | TRBV12-3/TRBV12-4 | many | 14 | CASSLVKGFQPQHF | TGTGCCAGCAGTTTAGTTAAGGGCTTCCAGCCCCAGCATTTT
TRBD2 | TRBJ2-5 | TRBV6-1 | many | 16 | CASSEQRGAIQETQYF | TGTGCCAGCAGTGAACAGCGGGGTGCCATCCAAGAGACCCAGTACTTC
TRBD1 | TRBJ1-1 | TRBV6-6 | . | 15 | CASSYGTGLPYQVFF | TGTGCCAGCAGTTACGGGACAGGGCTCCCTTACCAGGTTTTCTTT
TRBD1 | TRBJ2-3 | TRBV30 | many | 15 | CAWSKHRGGTDTQYF | TGTGCCTGGAGTAAGCACAGGGGTGGCACAGATACGCAGTATTTT
. | TRBJ2-5 | TRBV25-1 | few | 14 | CASSEFGPQETQYF | TGTGCCAGCAGTGAATTCGGCCCCCAAGAGACCCAGTACTTC
. | TRBJ2-7 | TRBV20-1 | many | 15 | CSARDPGSDPYEQYF | TGCAGTGCTAGAGACCCCGGGAGCGACCCCTACGAGCAGTACTTC
. | TRBJ1-1 | TRBV12-5 | . | 15 | CASGLGCYRNTEAFF | TGTGCTAGTGGTTTGGGTTGTTACCGGAACACTGAAGCTTTCTTT
. | TRBJ2-1 | TRBV14 | many | 11 | CASRFGNEQFF | TGTGCCAGCAGGTTTGGCAATGAGCAGTTCTTC
. | TRBJ1-4 | TRBV12-3/TRBV12-4 | . | 12 | CASSSSMRKLFF | TGTGCCAGCAGTTCATCAATGAGGAAACTGTTTTTT
TRBD2 | TRBJ2-3 | TRBV11-1 | many | 14 | CASSTLSGGDTQYF | TGTGCCAGCAGCACCCTCAGCGGGGGAGATACGCAGTATTTT
. | TRBJ1-1 | TRBV7-9 | . | 15 | CASSYWGVLGTEAFF | TGTGCCAGCAGCTATTGGGGTGTGTTGGGCACTGAAGCTTTCTTT
TRBD1 | TRBJ2-2 | TRBV3-1 | many | 14 | CASTGQGVTGELFF | TGTGCCAGCACGGGACAGGGGGTTACCGGGGAGCTGTTTTTT
TRBD1 | TRBJ1-5 | TRBV29-1 | many | 12 | CSVRQGDQPQHF | TGCAGCGTAAGACAGGGGGATCAGCCCCAGCATTTT
. | TRBJ2-7 | TRBV20-1 | many | 14 | CSARDPRGSYEQYF | TGCAGTGCTAGAGATCCCAGGGGTTCCTACGAGCAGTACTTC
TRBD1 | TRBJ2-1 | TRBV20-1 | many | 15 | CSAQPRDRGYNEQFF | TGCAGTGCGCAACCCCGGGACAGGGGTTACAATGAGCAGTTCTTC